These T cell receptor beta chains were read from a single sample in a study of OX40 agonist ivuxolimab in advanced cancers. Method: immunoSEQ multiplex PCR; TCRdb's copy keeps in-frame clones and lacks some. The sample yields over 45,000 clones, about 89% seen once. The sample here was CD4+ or CD8+ T cells sorted from blood, taken in a trial of the OX40 agonist ivuxolimab. Receptors were obtained from an adult with an advanced solid tumor such as melanoma, head and neck, liver or kidney cancer. CDR3s include the opening cysteine and the closing phenylalanine or tryptophan. The D gene is left open where the match is weak. Clone sizes are given selectively: once, few, many, or a class where the clone is expanded.

>TRBD2|TRBV5-1|TRBJ2-3|.|16
CASSLGSGGGTDTQYF
TGCGCCAGCAGCTTGGGTTCCGGGGGAGGGACAGATACGCAGTATTTT
>.|TRBV28|TRBJ2-7|.|14
CASSAPDPPYEQYF
TGTGCCAGCAGTGCGCCGGATCCCCCTTACGAGCAGTACTTC
>.|TRBV11-2|TRBJ1-2|.|13
CASSLVRNYGYTF
TGTGCCAGCAGCTTAGTCCGGAATTATGGCTACACCTTC
>TRBD1|TRBV29-1|TRBJ1-2|.|12
CSVDRGVYGYTF
TGCAGCGTGGACAGGGGGGTCTATGGCTACACCTTC
>.|TRBV20-1|TRBJ2-4|.|11
CSADKLTIQYF
TGCAGTGCTGACAAGCTCACCATTCAGTACTTC
>.|TRBV19|TRBJ1-5|.|13
CASSRQAGQPQHF
TGTGCCAGTAGTAGACAGGCGGGTCAGCCCCAGCATTTT
>TRBD2|TRBV11-2|TRBJ2-1|.|18
CASSSSGLAGASYNEQFF
TGTGCCAGCAGCTCCTCGGGACTAGCGGGGGCCTCCTACAATGAGCAGTTCTTC
>.|TRBV19|TRBJ2-2|.|14
CASSRDTNTGELFF
TGTGCCAGTAGCAGGGACACGAACACCGGGGAGCTGTTTTTT
>.|TRBV4-2|TRBJ1-1|few|15
CASSQELGLGTEAFF
TGTGCCAGCAGCCAAGAACTAGGGTTGGGCACTGAAGCTTTCTTT
>.|TRBV18|TRBJ1-5|.|14
CASSPPNSPEPQHF
TGTGCCAGCTCACCACCGAACAGTCCTGAGCCCCAGCATTTT
>.|TRBV7-3|TRBJ2-6|.|15
CASSSQGTGANVLTF
TGTGCCAGCAGCTCTCAGGGAACCGGGGCCAACGTCCTGACTTTC
>.|TRBV28|TRBJ1-6|.|13
CASSPMAEGAWNF
TGTGCCAGCAGTCCAATGGCCGAGGGCGCGTGGAACTTT
>.|TRBV5-1|TRBJ2-5|.|14
CASSFYREQETQYF
TGCGCCAGCAGCTTTTACAGGGAACAAGAGACCCAGTACTTC
>.|TRBV6-5|TRBJ1-1|.|14
CASRGRGQNTEAFF
TGTGCCAGCAGAGGCCGGGGACAGAACACTGAAGCTTTCTTT
>.|TRBV2|TRBJ2-6|once|17
CASTLDSANSGANVLTF
TGTGCCAGCACTTTGGACAGCGCAAACTCTGGGGCCAACGTCCTGACTTTC
>.|TRBV7-8|TRBJ2-5|.|13
CASSFRGRETQYF
TGTGCCAGCAGCTTCCGGGGCCGGGAGACCCAGTACTTC
>TRBD1|TRBV6-1|TRBJ1-6|once|14
CASSSGTGSSPLHF
TGTGCCAGCAGTTCCGGGACAGGGTCCTCACCCCTCCACTTT
>TRBD1|TRBV27|TRBJ1-4|.|15
CASSPQGAGGEKLFF
TGTGCCAGCAGTCCGCAGGGGGCGGGGGGTGAAAAACTGTTTTTT
>.|TRBV6-5|TRBJ2-7|.|13
CASRQGGVGEQYF
TGTGCCAGCAGGCAGGGGGGGGTCGGCGAGCAGTACTTC
>.|TRBV7-9|TRBJ2-3|.|17
CASSLVIGSGRPDTQYF
TGTGCCAGCAGCTTAGTTATTGGTTCGGGCAGGCCAGATACGCAGTATTTT
>.|TRBV7-9|TRBJ1-2|.|14
CASSRTGGSEGYTF
TGTGCCAGCAGCCGGACGGGGGGTTCGGAAGGCTACACCTTC
>TRBD2|TRBV5-1|TRBJ2-1|.|15
CASSLGTSGSGEQFF
TGCGCCAGCAGCTTGGGGACTAGCGGGAGTGGTGAGCAGTTCTTC
>.|TRBV10-3|TRBJ1-3|.|12
CAIQGGGNTIYF
TGTGCCATTCAGGGTGGCGGAAACACCATATATTTT